These T cell receptor beta chains were read from a single sample in a study of blood T cells in healthy people across ages. Each CDR3 protein gets one entry after TCRdb re-called the 5' RACE reads with MiXCR. The profile shows roughly 680,000 distinct CDR3 sequences, more than 40% of them singletons. Material for sequencing was blood. The source of these receptors is an older woman in good health. CDR3s include the opening cysteine and the closing phenylalanine or tryptophan. The D gene is left open where the match is weak. Clone size, where shown, is once, few, many, or a class for clones that have expanded.

d_call j_call v_call clone_size cdr3_aa cdr3_nt
TRBD2 TRBJ2-1 TRBV5-1 - CASTWEGSYNEQFF TGCGCCAGCACCTGGGAGGGTTCCTACAATGAGCAGTTCTTC
TRBD1 TRBJ2-6 TRBV5-1 - CASSPSLQGAYGANVLTF TGCGCCAGCAGCCCTTCTCTCCAGGGGGCTTACGGGGCCAACGTCCTGACTTTC
TRBD2 TRBJ2-7 TRBV6-5 few CASSSTGLAGGFPYEQYF TGTGCCAGCAGTTCTACGGGACTAGCGGGCGGATTTCCCTACGAGCAGTACTTC
- TRBJ1-5 TRBV20-1 - CSARTSGARRGQPQHF TGCAGTGCTAGAACATCAGGGGCAAGGCGCGGTCAGCCCCAGCATTTT
TRBD1 TRBJ1-2 TRBV7-6 few CASSPSGGRADLSYTF TGTGCCAGCAGCCCATCAGGGGGCCGGGCCGACTTGTCCTACACCTTC
- TRBJ2-5 TRBV20-1 few CSARHGVIGETQYF TGCAGTGCTAGACACGGGGTCATAGGAGAGACCCAGTACTTC
- TRBJ2-7 TRBV2 few CASNQGTYEQYF TGTGCCAGCAATCAGGGGACGTACGAGCAGTACTTC
- TRBJ2-1 TRBV7-2 few CASSLAGGASNEQFF TGTGCCAGCAGCTTAGCGGGAGGTGCGTCCAATGAGCAGTTCTTC
- TRBJ2-1 TRBV24-1 few CATSDSWVYNEQFF TGTGCCACCAGTGATTCCTGGGTATACAATGAGCAGTTCTTC
- TRBJ1-4 TRBV3-1 - CASSRIDERGLKLFF TGTGCCAGCAGCCGCATCGATGAAAGGGGTCTAAAACTGTTTTTT
- TRBJ2-7 TRBV12-3/TRBV12-4 few CASSSRGGEQYF TGTGCCAGCAGTTCCCGGGGAGGTGAGCAGTACTTC
TRBD1 TRBJ1-2 TRBV7-9 - CASSFNRGSNYGYTF TGTGCCAGCAGCTTCAACAGGGGATCGAACTATGGCTACACCTTC
- TRBJ2-5 TRBV21-1 - CASWDRSSRKTQYF TGTGCCAGCTGGGACAGGAGTAGCAGGAAGACCCAGTACTTC
- TRBJ2-1 TRBV14 - CASSPIRGSRGNEQFF TGTGCCAGCAGTCCTATTAGGGGATCACGGGGAAATGAGCAGTTCTTC
- TRBJ2-3 TRBV25-1 - CASSEARSASPTDTQYF TGTGCCAGCAGTGAGGCTCGGTCAGCGTCACCTACAGATACGCAGTATTTT
TRBD1 TRBJ1-2 TRBV28 - CASSSSRGHQGYGYTF TGTGCCAGCAGTTCCTCCAGGGGGCATCAAGGCTATGGCTACACCTTC